The 6 T cell receptor beta chains given below trace back to one sample, sequenced in a study of ipilimumab plus nivolumab after autologous stem cell transplantation. Profiled with immunoSEQ multiplex PCR; TCRdb holds only in-frame clones, not every one. The sample includes tens of thousands of clones, approximately 86% of them seen just once. The specimen comprised PBMCs, sampled in a trial of ipilimumab plus nivolumab as post-transplant consolidation. The receptors come from a male donor with diffuse large B-cell lymphoma.

The chain couples TRBV5-1 to TRBJ1-4, with 8 bases that match TRBD1. The germline V gene encodes CDR1 SGHRS and CDR2 YFSETQ. CDR3 length equals 15 residues. V lost 4 bases to trimming and J lost 8 bases; unmatched junction nucleotides: 10. The CDR3 nucleotides read TGCGCCAGCAGCCCCCGCGGGACAGGAGAAGAAAAACTGTTTTTT. Translating gives CASSPRGTGEEKLFF.

Comment on this clone: The sample has other DNA sequences that encode this CDR3 too. The CDR3, as DNA: TGTGCCAGTAGTATTACAGGGGGGTACGAGCAGTACTTC. Translated: CASSITGGYEQYF. J is TRBJ2-7 and V is TRBV19; 8 bases map to TRBD1. After removal of 3 bases from V and 4 bases from J, the junction contained 2 bases not matched to a gene. CDR1 is LNHDA and CDR2 is SQIVND in the germline V gene (reference sequence). The CDR3 length is 13 residues.

The chain has TRBV15 and TRBJ2-7, with D maybe TRBD2 (6 bases). Trimming pared 5 bases from V and 6 bases from J, leaving 17 bases between. The CDR3 is 14 amino acids. Germline lookup yields CDR1 LNHNV and CDR2 YYDKDF (reference sequence). This CDR3 is CATSGGTDLSEQYF. The CDR3 DNA reads TGTGCCACCAGCGGGGGGACGGATCTGAGCGAGCAGTACTTC. The whole variable domain, filled in from reference TRBV15 and TRBJ2-7, reads DAMVIQNPRYQVTQFGKPVTLSCSQTLNHNVMYWYQQKSSQAPKLLFHYYDKDFNNEADTPDNFQSRRPNTSFCFLDIRSPGLGDTAMYLCATSGGTDLSEQYFGPGTRLTVT.

V is TRBV19 and J is TRBJ1-5; 9 positions match TRBD1. There are 19 residues in the CDR3. Germline loops: CDR1 LNHDA, CDR2 SQIVND (reference sequence). V lost 7 bases to trimming and J lost 0 bases; unmatched junction nucleotides: 16. CDR3 protein: CASTPRLGQGSDSNQPQHF. CDR3 nucleotides: TGTGCCAGTACCCCTAGGCTGGGACAGGGCAGTGATAGCAATCAGCCCCAGCATTTT.

On this clone: The sample carries other DNA sequences with the same CDR3. V usage is TRBV5-1 and J usage is TRBJ2-1, with 11 bases fitting TRBD2. Germline V lookup: CDR1 SGHRS, CDR2 YFSETQ. J gave up 1 base and V 0 bases, and 0 bases lay outside the gene matches. The CDR3 contains 16 residues. The CDR3 loop is CASSLVAGGSYNEQFF. For the CDR3, the DNA is TGCGCCAGCAGCTTGGTAGCGGGGGGGTCCTACAATGAGCAGTTCTTC.

The chain combines TRBV19 with TRBJ1-5, with unresolved D. V shed 3 bases and J shed 2 bases, with 17 bases lying between them. The CDR3 covers 17 residues. CDR1 LNHDA and CDR2 SQIVND come from the germline V gene (reference sequence). Here the CDR3 reads CASSITGGLGGNQPQHF. The CDR3, as DNA: TGTGCCAGTAGTATTACTGGAGGCTTAGGTGGCAATCAGCCCCAGCATTTT. The entire variable domain, with the rest obtained from reference TRBV19 and TRBJ1-5, is as follows: DGGITQSPKYLFRKEGQNVTLSCEQNLNHDAMYWYRQDPGQGLRLIYYSQIVNDFQKGDIAEGYSVSREKKESFPLTVTSAQKNPTAFYLCASSITGGLGGNQPQHFGDGTRLSIL.